Below, one T cell receptor beta chain is given with its context. Its specificity is unknown. PCR primers comprised 60 Vbeta and 13 Jbeta primers. Data came from immunoSEQ multiplex PCR; TCRdb stores just in-frame clones and leaves some out. This table holds 120,000 to 150,000 clones, 82% found once. The data were taken from a study of cytomegalovirus exposure and HLA in healthy donors. General observations from the study: A prior analysis recorded that most TCR beta V segments were productive about 87% or about 30% of the time. Later findings reportedly placed an Asian-associated ancestry cluster below the roughly 690-donor mean for N-insertions. A later analysis by the authors found several of the most significant clusters apparently linked to common viral pathogens.

Trimming pared 0 bases from V and 2 bases from J, leaving 14 bases between. Germline values: CDR1 LNHNV, CDR2 YYDKDF (reference sequence). The CDR3 is 16 amino acids. This sequence joins TRBV15 and TRBJ2-7; D unresolved. The sample taken for sequencing was PBMCs. The receptor comes from a male donor in good health and CMV-seronegative. The CDR3 is CATSRDRATPAYEQYF. The CDR3 nucleotides are TGTGCCACCAGCAGAGATCGCGCCACCCCGGCCTACGAGCAGTACTTC.